These T cell receptor beta chains were read from a single sample in a study of low-dose radiotherapy and immunotherapy resistance in tumors. MiXCR was run by TCRdb on the reads, yielding one entry per CDR3 protein. The data hold approximately 84,000 distinct CDR3 sequences, with around 17% observed a single time. The input for sequencing was PBMCs, taken after low-dose radiotherapy plus immunotherapy. These TCRs come from a male donor with prostate cancer. Both conserved end residues are trimmed from each CDR3. The order of the fields is J gene, V gene, CDR3 protein.

>TRBJ1-1|TRBV14
ASRHLDLRGGRTEAF
>TRBJ1-1|TRBV20-1
SARDRQAPREAF
>TRBJ2-2|TRBV7-2
ASSTGLATGELF
>TRBJ2-7|TRBV21-1
ASSIIPGLAERPYEQY
>TRBJ2-3|TRBV20-1
SATDQAVVSDTQY
>TRBJ2-5|TRBV7-2
ASSLAPPGRRSGRGLLGETQY
>TRBJ1-2|TRBV20-1
SARGGGGMNYGYT
>TRBJ2-7|TRBV29-1
SAGAGTGRNEQY
>TRBJ2-5|TRBV9
ASSVGLQGPGQETQY
>TRBJ1-1|TRBV19
ASLGASGETNTEAF
>TRBJ2-5|TRBV20-1
SADVPRLERGTQY
>TRBJ1-2|TRBV28
ASSLLGGGYGYT
>TRBJ2-1|TRBV19
ASSGGPRSSYNEQF
>TRBJ2-1|TRBV5-1
ASSLPSGSEQF
>TRBJ2-1|TRBV7-8
ASSLGQLASEQF
>TRBJ2-3|TRBV12-3/TRBV12-4
ASSWDTSGSTDTQY
>TRBJ2-7|TRBV5-1
ASSLELAGGGEQY